This T cell receptor (beta chain) originates from a study of TIL therapy for anti-PD-1-resistant metastatic lung cancer. Study-wide background: Half of patients were current or former smokers. Tumors carried a median 1.5 non-synonymous mutations per megabase.

Germline lookup yields CDR1 SNHLY and CDR2 FYNNEI. The CDR3 sequence is 10 residues long. The germline V and J ends were trimmed by 8 bases and 7 bases, with 8 bases remaining between them. The immunoSEQ assay was v3. Profiling relied on immunoSEQ multiplex PCR, and the TCRdb table lists in-frame clones only, not all of them. Altogether 35,000 or so clones are present, less than 85% being singletons, with the ten largest covering approximately 6%. Noted time point: pre-treatment sample, taken before nivolumab and TIL therapy. The rearrangement joins TRBV2 to TRBJ1-2; D unclear. This TCR was recovered from a person aged 25 to 85 with non-small cell lung cancer. The material was blood, obtained at baseline. CDR3 region: CASGEGGYTF. The CDR3 DNA reads TGTGCCAGCGGGGAAGGTGGCTACACCTTC.